This T cell receptor (beta chain) was found in a study of cytomegalovirus exposure and HLA in healthy donors. The PCR used 60 Vbeta and 13 Jbeta primers. Using immunoSEQ multiplex PCR, the repertoire was profiled, and TCRdb retains in-frame clones only, with some absent. Among about 130,000 clones listed, about two thirds were seen once. Germline CDR1 is LNHDA and CDR2 is SQIVND (reference sequence). After removal of 2 bases from V and 3 bases from J, the junction contained 10 bases not matched to a gene. The CDR3 runs 18 residues. Study-wide results and caveats: Cytomegalovirus-associated TCR beta chains were listed, numbering some 170. In most subjects, TCR beta sequences reportedly gave accurate predictions of HLA-A and HLA-B alleles. Rare TCR sequences dominated, though some public TCRs recurred in many donors.

As for this clone: Its cognate antigen is unknown.

Regarding donors, all were healthy bone marrow donors. The V gene is TRBV19, the J gene TRBJ1-2, with 12 positions matching TRBD1. This clonotype was obtained from a man aged 30 to 39 in good health and CMV-seronegative. The sample taken for sequencing was PBMCs. CDR3 amino acids: CASSIWGQGASRDYGYTF. In nucleotides, the CDR3 is TGTGCCAGTAGTATATGGGGACAGGGGGCCTCTCGAGACTATGGCTACACCTTC.